This T cell receptor (beta chain) stems from a study of blood T cell repertoires in COVID-19. Study-level background: Spain, Italy and the United States supplied samples that represented acute and convalescent COVID-19. Nucleic acid was either cDNA or gDNA, and it came from T cells, B-cell-depleted T cells, or PBMCs.

CDR1 is LNHDA and CDR2 is SQIVND in the germline V gene (reference sequence). The CDR3 totals 16 residues. J lost 0 bases, V lost 6 bases, and 9 bases had no gene match. In the study's own analysis: Amplifying reference gene primers gave estimates of nucleated cell counts. Profiling relied on immunoSEQ multiplex PCR, and the TCRdb table lists in-frame clones only, not all of them. V and J calls and clone size follow that table, whereas D and trimming were derived from the DNA. The sample has 210,000 or so clones, around 86% seen once. Sequenced material: peripheral blood. The gene calls are TRBV19 and TRBJ1-2; 8 bases match TRBD1. This receptor was obtained from a man between 40 and 49 years old with acute or convalescent COVID-19. Written as DNA, the CDR3 is TGTGCCAGTAGCCCCGGGACAGGCTCAGCTAACTATGGCTACACCTTC. This translates into CASSPGTGSANYGYTF.